The 10 T cell receptor beta chains below all came from one sample that was sequenced in a study of beta chain features in type 1 diabetes. The investigators reverse transcribed all of the isolated RNA, so they sequenced expressed TCRB transcripts. Here immunoSEQ multiplex PCR was the method, and the copy in TCRdb shows in-frame clones only, minus some. The sample lists just over 600,000 clones, 15% to 19% occurring once. Sequencing input: naive CD4+ T cells from blood. These receptors came from a man in his late teens or twenties in good health.

This chain connects TRBV5-6 to TRBJ2-4, with D maybe TRBD2 (6 bases). The CDR3 covers 15 residues. Between the trimmed V and J ends, which lost 6 bases and 0 bases, there was a span of 13 bases. In germline, CDR1 is SGHDT, CDR2 YYEEEE. The CDR3: CASNTRELAKNIQYF. Written as DNA, the CDR3 is TGTGCCAGCAACACCCGGGAGTTAGCCAAAAACATTCAGTACTTC.

This clone was observed a few times. The chain links TRBV2 to TRBJ2-2; 8 nucleotides match TRBD2. V gave up 5 bases and J gave up 1 base; unmatched junction bases: 6. The CDR3 sequence is 16 residues long. The germline V gene has CDR1 SNHLY and CDR2 FYNNEI. The CDR3 sequence: CASSPAGAMNTGELFF. As DNA, the CDR3 is TGTGCCAGCAGTCCAGCGGGAGCGATGAACACCGGGGAGCTGTTTTTT.

This clone has more than one count but fewer than ten. The chain combines TRBV7-8 with TRBJ2-3; TRBD2 agrees at 8 bases. CDR1 is SGHVS and CDR2 is FQNEAQ in the germline V gene. This CDR3 is 14 amino acids long. V lost 5 bases to trimming and J lost 5 bases; unmatched junction nucleotides: 6. CDR3 loop: CASSELAGKDTQYF. The CDR3 bases are TGTGCCAGCAGCGAGTTAGCGGGGAAAGATACGCAGTATTTT.

This clone was found a few times. The chain is built from TRBV9 and TRBJ1-6, with D uncertain. Trimming stripped 1 base from V and 1 base from J, with 6 bases between. The germline V gene encodes CDR1 SGDLS and CDR2 YYNGEE. The CDR3 extends over 15 amino acids. This CDR3 is CASSVRGSYNSPLHF. The CDR3 nucleotides are TGTGCCAGCAGCGTAAGAGGATCCTATAATTCACCCCTCCACTTT.

The V gene is TRBV9, the J gene TRBJ2-5; 7 positions match TRBD1. With 4 bases clipped from V and 4 bases from J, the junction kept 7 bases outside the gene matches. The CDR3 has 14 amino acids. Per germline, CDR1 SGDLS and CDR2 YYNGEE. CDR3 in DNA: TGTGCCAGCAGCACTAAAGGACAGGCAGAGACCCAGTACTTC. Translating it yields CASSTKGQAETQYF.

CDR3 protein: CASSVEDRPYNEQFF. In DNA form, the CDR3 reads TGTGCCAGCAGCGTAGAAGACAGGCCCTACAATGAGCAGTTCTTC. The rearrangement joins TRBV9 to TRBJ2-1, with TRBD1 as a possible D gene (6 bases). Germline CDR1 and CDR2: SGDLS and YYNGEE. V was clipped by 0 bases and J by 2 bases, with 9 bases between them. This CDR3 is 15 amino acids long.

The table lists this clone with a few counts. Other DNA sequences in this sample translate to the same CDR3. The rearrangement uses TRBV7-2 and TRBJ2-5; D gene ambiguous. The CDR3 loop spans 12 amino acids. Germline values: CDR1 SGHTA, CDR2 FQGNSA. V lost 4 bases and J 1 base, leaving 4 bases between the germline ends. CDR3 residues: CASSSSQETQYF. The CDR3 nucleotides read TGTGCCAGCAGCTCCAGCCAAGAGACCCAGTACTTC.

This clone was recorded a few times. The chain joins TRBV27 to TRBJ1-5, with TRBD1 matching over 11 bases. Germline trimming cut 6 bases from V and 6 bases from J; bases unmatched to any gene: 4. The germline CDR1 and CDR2 sequences are MNHEY and SMNVEV (reference sequence). CDR3 length: 14 residues. The CDR3 sequence is CASRPGQGGQPQHF. For the CDR3, the DNA is TGTGCCAGCAGGCCGGGACAGGGGGGTCAGCCCCAGCATTTT.

The rearrangement links TRBV2 to TRBJ2-3; no clear D. This CDR3 contains 13 residues. With 7 bases removed from V and 2 bases from J, the gap between germline ends came to 10 bases. The germline CDR1 and CDR2 sequences are SNHLY and FYNNEI. The CDR3, as DNA: TGTGCCAGCACCCCCCCGCCCACAGATACGCAGTATTTT. Translation gives CASTPPPTDTQYF.

V is TRBV7-7 and J is TRBJ2-2, with D perhaps TRBD1 (7 bases). Trimming left V 4 bases short and J 1 base short, with 19 bases between. The CDR3 runs 18 residues. Per germline, CDR1 SSHAT and CDR2 FNYEAQ (reference sequence). As DNA, the CDR3 is TGTGCCAGCAGCTATTCACTTCGGCGGGACAGGAACACCGGGGAGCTGTTTTTT. Amino acid sequence: CASSYSLRRDRNTGELFF.